This T cell receptor beta chain derives from a study of tumor-infiltrating lymphocytes in oesophageal squamous cell carcinoma. Each CDR3 protein is one row after TCRdb ran MiXCR on the PCR reads. Seen here are about 17,000 distinct CDR3 sequences, about 46% observed once, and the top ten hold just under 45%. The CDR3 has 13 amino acids. The germline gives CDR1 SGHTA, CDR2 FQGTGA. This receptor was taken from a female donor with esophageal squamous cell carcinoma. The sample comprised normal esophageal tissue next to the tumor. The chain links TRBV7-3 to TRBJ2-4; D gene ambiguous. The J call may be mistaken, given a closer DNA end match to TRBJ2-7. The CDR3 loop reads CASSLDTGFEQYF. CDR3 nucleotides: TGTGCCAGCAGCTTAGATACGGGTTTCGAGCAGTACTTC.